One T cell receptor beta chain is described in this entry. This clonotype turned up a few times. Its antigen remains unidentified. No clone much larger than this one lies a single base away; base qualities are absent. The meaning of the sample's treatment or condition label: live attenuated yellow fever vaccine strain. Two biological replicates of bulk PBMCs were collected at each blood-draw timepoint. A standard Ficoll-Paque protocol was used to isolate PBMCs from peripheral blood. TriZol was used to extract RNA from bulk PBMCs, CD4 and CD8 fractions, and dextramer-positive and dextramer-negative fractions. Instrument used: Illumina NovaSeq 6000. Synthesis of TCR cDNA relied on 5'RACE template switching, a step that introduced a universal primer site along with unique molecular identifiers. Priming of cDNA synthesis was performed from both the TCR alpha and TCR beta constant segments. Library amplification involved two PCR steps, and the second step added sample barcodes and sequencing adapters. Sequencing of libraries was done on Illumina HiSeq 2500 (2x100 bp) or NovaSeq (2x150 bp). As for the original processing: MIGEC was used to demultiplex reads and collapse the reads into UMI consensus sequences, and MiXCR was used for V(D)J alignment. Vaccine-responding clonotypes were defined with edgeR using replicate PBMC samples, requiring FDR below 0.01 and a log2 fold change above 5 up to day 15. Each bulk clonotype received a CD4 or CD8 identity based on whether the sequenced CD4 or CD8 repertoire contained that clonotype at higher abundance. TCRdb handled the public reads itself, with Q25 trimming in fastp and clone calling in MiXCR, and kept productive beta chains. Rows are combined by CDR3 protein, so each entry shows the most common genes and DNA. These V and J calls rely on TCRdb rather than the paper's analysis. This sample holds about 300,000 distinct CDR3 sequences; approximately 4% were observed only once. The ten largest clones capture around 24% of the sample.

The entry originates in a study of T cells after yellow fever vaccination (dated by TCRdb to between 2018 and 2021). General notes on the study: The SMART-Seq v4 Ultra Low Input RNA kit was used to prepare libraries from fractions with low cell numbers. Bulk TCR alpha and beta repertoires were sequenced longitudinally to track T-cell clones before and after primary and booster YFV17D yellow fever vaccination. Two healthy male donors, one aged 18 to 30 and one aged 30 to 40 years, were included in the cohort. Blood was collected at multiple timepoints before and after primary and secondary immunization, and bulk PBMC replicates and cell subsets were isolated.

What the authors observed across the whole study: The secondary T-cell response was found to be weaker but faster than the primary response, with a peak reached on day 5 rather than on day 15. A small fraction of clonotypes appeared in both the CD4 and CD8 compartments, likely as a result of convergent recombination. Most clones expanded after primary vaccination were re-detected after the booster (almost 98% of CD4 and approximately 85% of CD8), suggesting broad memory maintenance. FACS-sorted repertoires could contain abundant contaminating clonotypes from the bulk population, so computational filtering was required. Only a couple of donors were included in the study, so the extent to which the findings can be generalized is limited.

Deletion took 6 bases off V and 1 base off J, with a span of 14 bases between the germline ends. Inclusive of the bounding cysteine and phenylalanine, the CDR3 is 15 residues long. The read is trimmed to its CDR3 DNA, 45 bases read in frame from base 1. The V gene is TRBV12-3 or TRBV12-4 and the J gene is TRBJ2-3; the best D guess is TRBD2, with 5 bases matching. The sample was PBMCs, taken 5 days after the yellow fever booster vaccination. The sequence was collected from a man younger than 35 who received the YFV17D yellow fever vaccine. Here is the DNA: TGTGCCAGCAGGACCACAGAGGGTGGCACAGATACGCAGTATTTT. Its protein product is CASRTTEGGTDTQYF.